This section outlines one T cell receptor (beta chain) sequence together with its context. This CDR3 comprises 14 residues. The ends lost 7 bases at V and 5 bases at J; junction bases unmatched: 8. CDR1 MNHGY and CDR2 SAAAGT come from the germline V gene. The second PCR ran roughly 6 to 11 cycles with a sample-barcoded 5' primer and J-beta primers. Each CDR3 protein gets one entry after TCRdb re-called the 5' RACE reads with MiXCR. Of about 2 million distinct CDR3 sequences detected, around half appear once; the ten largest clones hold approximately 2%. This entry belongs to a study of blood T cells in healthy people across ages. In terms of origin and age, donors were healthy Caucasian individuals from Russia aged about 6 to 90. Every donor contributed about 10 milliliters of peripheral blood by blood draw. Per sample, at least 6 micrograms of total RNA were extracted.

The sequencing sample was made of blood. The sequence came from a woman between 35 and 50 years old in good health. The V and J genes are TRBV6-8 and TRBJ2-4, with TRBD1 matching over 7 bases. CDR3 sequence reads: CASTTRDRENIQYF. The CDR3 DNA reads as TGTGCCAGCACGACACGGGACAGAGAAAACATTCAGTACTTC.